This TCR beta chain was captured by sequencing in a study of Ad26.COV2.S vaccination and SARS-CoV-2 variants. Study in general: In the COV1001 trial, the donor was in the Ad26.COV2.S arm.

V was cut by 0 bases and J by 3 bases, with 13 bases left in between. This CDR3 contains 16 residues. Germline V lookup: CDR1 SGDLS, CDR2 YYNGEE. Treatment described: over 15 received Ad26.COV2.S at low or high dose, single or two shots; roughly five received placebo; per-sample allocation not given. Collection of samples fell on day 63 after the first vaccine or placebo injection. This vaccine is an Ad26 vector that expresses the Wuhan-strain SARS-CoV-2 spike. General study results and limits: From the TCR breadth and depth analyses, total T cell responses may have been underestimated.

Worth noting for this clone: Its antigen remains unknown.

Sequenced by immunoSEQ multiplex PCR; TCRdb stores in-frame clones only, minus some. The table lists a few hundred thousand clones, more than 80% of them singletons. The V and J genes are TRBV9 and TRBJ2-1; D unclear. The sample consisted of peripheral blood, taken in a trial of Ad26.COV2.S vaccine versus placebo. The sequence derives from a person between 18 and 60 years old who received the Ad26.COV2.S COVID-19 vaccine or a placebo. The CDR3 region is CASSVEPDPHYNEQFF. Written as DNA, the CDR3 is TGTGCCAGCAGCGTAGAACCTGACCCCCACTACAATGAGCAGTTCTTC.